The 21 T cell receptor beta chains presented below share a single source sample, sequenced in a study of cytomegalovirus exposure and HLA in healthy donors. A multiplex PCR was run with 60 Vbeta primers and 13 Jbeta primers. Assay used: immunoSEQ multiplex PCR; TCRdb lists only in-frame clones, some missing. The data hold about 73,000 clones, with 60% to 85% observed a single time. Sequencing was carried out using PBMCs. Source of these receptors: a man between 65 and 79 years old in good health and CMV-seronegative.

This sequence joins TRBV5-1 and TRBJ2-7, with 8 bases fitting TRBD1. Trimming cost V 4 bases and J 1 base; bases outside gene matches: 7. Germline V gene sequence: CDR1 SGHRS, CDR2 YFSETQ. The CDR3 is 15 amino acids. CDR3 sequence reads: CASSGPGQESYEQYF. In nucleotides, the CDR3 is TGCGCCAGCAGCGGCCCGGGACAGGAGTCCTACGAGCAGTACTTC.

The V and J genes are TRBV11-2 and TRBJ1-1; tentative D call: TRBD1 (6 bases). The germline gives CDR1 SGHAT, CDR2 FQNNGV. The CDR3 is 15 amino acids. Trimming removed 1 base at V and 11 bases at J, with 20 bases between. CDR3 coding DNA: TGTGCCAGCAGCTTAGTGGGGGGGTCCGGGGGGCCCGCTTTCTTT. It is translated as CASSLVGGSGGPAFF. The full variable domain, in which reference TRBV11-2 and TRBJ1-1 provide the parts outside the CDR3, is EAGVAQSPRYKIIEKRQSVAFWCNPISGHATLYWYQQILGQGPKLLIQFQNNGVVDDSQLPKDRFSAERLKGVDSTLKIQPAKLEDSAVYLCASSLVGGSGGPAFFGQGTRLTVV.

V gene TRBV7-9 combines with J gene TRBJ2-7; D might be TRBD1 (5 bases). V was shortened by 1 base and J by 2 bases, with 9 bases between the two germline ends. CDR1 SEHNR and CDR2 FQNEAQ come from the germline V gene (reference sequence). The CDR3 has 14 residues. The CDR3 DNA follows: TGTGCCAGCAGCTTAGACGCAGGGACCTACGAGCAGTACTTC. This sequence encodes CASSLDAGTYEQYF.

The sample holds a few counts of this clone. A far more abundant clone sits one base away, making this likely a read error. The chain has TRBV19 and TRBJ1-2, with 7 nucleotides matching TRBD1. Germline CDR1 LNHDA, CDR2 SQIVND (reference sequence). V was pared by 7 bases and J by 8 bases, with 16 bases of the junction left unmatched. CDR3 length: 15 amino acids. The chain's CDR3 is CASTPTGWTVWGYTF. Here the CDR3 DNA reads TGTGCCAGTACCCCGACAGGGTGGACAGTTTGGGGCTACACCTTC. The complete variable domain, with remaining parts taken from reference TRBV19 and TRBJ1-2, reads DGGITQSPKYLFRKEGQNVTLSCEQNLNHDAMYWYRQDPGQGLRLIYYSQIVNDFQKGDIAEGYSVSREKKESFPLTVTSAQKNPTAFYLCASTPTGWTVWGYTFGSGTRLTVV.

This rearrangement joins TRBV5-1 to TRBJ1-1, with D possibly matching TRBD1 (6 bases). The germline gives CDR1 SGHRS, CDR2 YFSETQ. CDR3 size: 15 residues. Trimming left V 0 bases short and J 5 bases short, with 14 bases between. In nucleotides, the CDR3 is TGCGCCAGCAGCTTGGAGCGGGGGCCGGGAACTGAAGCTTTCTTT. Translating it yields CASSLERGPGTEAFF.

V usage is TRBV18 and J usage is TRBJ2-2, with 8 bases that match TRBD1. This CDR3 contains 17 residues. V was clipped by 3 bases and J by 7 bases; unmatched bases: 13. Germline values: CDR1 KGHSH, CDR2 LQKENI. DNA for the CDR3: TGTGCCAGCTCACCCCCCTTCGGACAGGGATTAGGCGGGGAGCTGTTTTTT. Its translation: CASSPPFGQGLGGELFF.

Details on this clone: The same CDR3 also results from other DNA sequences found in this sample. V usage is TRBV6-5 and J usage is TRBJ1-4, with 10 bases identical to TRBD1. Germline CDR1 reads MNHEY; CDR2 reads SVGAGI. The CDR3 is 15 amino acids. J lost 8 bases, V lost 0 bases, and 3 bases had no gene match. In nucleotides, the CDR3 is TGTGCCAGCAGTTACTCGGGACAGGGGTCGGAAAAACTGTTTTTT. The encoded protein is CASSYSGQGSEKLFF.

This chain links TRBV5-8 with TRBJ1-6; no reliable D call. The CDR3 is 14 amino acids. Trimming took off 2 bases at V and 4 bases at J, with 7 bases between the two ends. CDR1 and CDR2 (germline): SGHTS, YDEGEE. The CDR3 loop is CASSFESYNSPLHF. CDR3 bases: TGTGCCAGCAGCTTTGAGAGTTATAATTCACCCCTCCACTTT.

This chain links TRBV6-5 with TRBJ2-3, with D perhaps TRBD1 (6 bases). The CDR3 sequence is 14 residues long. Deletions cut 5 bases from V and 3 bases from J, with 12 bases between. Germline V lookup: CDR1 MNHEY, CDR2 SVGAGI. CDR3 bases: TGTGCCAGCAGTCAAGGACAGAATACAGATACGCAGTATTTT. Translating it yields CASSQGQNTDTQYF.

The chain is built from TRBV19 and TRBJ2-2, with TRBD1 matching 9 bases. Germline CDR1 and CDR2: LNHDA and SQIVND (reference sequence). The CDR3 extends over 16 amino acids. The V and J ends lost 7 bases and 5 bases, in that order; junction bases with no gene match: 11. This chain's CDR3 is CASMRGPGQGTGELFF. The CDR3 nucleotides are TGTGCCAGTATGCGGGGACCGGGACAGGGAACCGGGGAGCTGTTTTTT.

The chain couples TRBV28 to TRBJ2-5; 7 bases agree with TRBD1. V gave up 3 bases and J gave up 3 bases; unmatched junction bases: 7. CDR1 and CDR2 (germline): MDHEN, SYDVKM. This CDR3 spans 15 amino acids. The CDR3 spells CASSFLGTAKETQYF. The CDR3 region has the DNA TGTGCCAGCAGTTTCTTGGGGACAGCGAAAGAGACCCAGTACTTC.

This chain connects TRBV30 to TRBJ1-5; no clear D gene. Germline CDR1 and CDR2: GTSNPN and SVGIG (reference sequence). CDR3 length: 11 amino acids. V gave up 5 bases and J gave up 9 bases, with 11 bases separating them. The CDR3 sequence: CAWARDGPQHF. The CDR3 coding sequence is TGTGCCTGGGCCCGGGATGGGCCCCAGCATTTT.

This clone was observed a handful of times. The chain combines TRBV7-8 with TRBJ1-1; D is unresolved. Deletions cut 1 base from V and 7 bases from J, with 10 bases between. This CDR3 is 13 amino acids long. The germline gives CDR1 SGHVS, CDR2 FQNEAQ. As DNA, the CDR3 is TGTGCCAGCAGCTTAGTCGGAGGGCGTGAAGCTTTCTTT. Encoded protein: CASSLVGGREAFF.

This CDR3 is CASSLGLAGGPGETQYF. In nucleotides, the CDR3 is TGCGCCAGCAGCTTGGGACTAGCGGGAGGGCCGGGAGAGACCCAGTACTTC. J is TRBJ2-5 and V is TRBV5-1, with 14 bases that match TRBD2. The CDR3 totals 17 residues. V was pared by 0 bases and J by 4 bases, with 5 bases of the junction left unmatched. Per germline, CDR1 SGHRS and CDR2 YFSETQ.

V gene TRBV19 combines with J gene TRBJ2-3; D uncertain. The CDR3 extends over 12 amino acids. Germline values: CDR1 LNHDA, CDR2 SQIVND (reference sequence). V was trimmed by 6 bases and J by 6 bases, leaving 10 bases between them. In DNA, the CDR3 is TGTGCCAGTAGCTATTCAGCGGATACGCAGTATTTT. This gives the protein CASSYSADTQYF.

The V gene is TRBV21-1, the J gene TRBJ1-4; the table's D call, TRBD1, has no DNA check behind it. TRBV21-1 is recorded as a pseudogene. The CDR3 extends over 14 amino acids. The CDR3 DNA follows: TGTGCCAGCAGCAAAAGAAATAGTACAGGGTTCTTGGATTTT. This sequence encodes CASSKRNSTGFLDF.

V and J are TRBV5-1 and TRBJ2-5; possible D gene TRBD1, 6 bases. This CDR3 comprises 13 residues. CDR1 and CDR2 from the germline V gene are SGHRS and YFSETQ. CDR3 loop: CVTTGQPQETQYF. Here the CDR3 DNA reads TGCGTGACTACCGGACAGCCCCAAGAGACCCAGTACTTC. Complete variable domain (other parts from reference TRBV5-1 and TRBJ2-5): KAGVTQTPRYLIKTRGQQVTLSCSPISGHRSVSWYQQTPGQGLQFLFEYFSETQRNKGNFPGRFSGRQFSNSRSEMNVSTLELGDSALYLCVTTGQPQETQYFGPGTRLLVL.

The chain links TRBV7-2 to TRBJ1-3; perhaps TRBD1 as D (5 bases). Between the trimmed V and J ends, which lost 1 base and 3 bases, there was a span of 10 bases. Germline CDR1 and CDR2: SGHTA and FQGNSA. This CDR3 is built from 15 residues. CDR3 nucleotides: TGTGCCAGCAGCTTAGAAGGAGGGGATGGAAACACCATATATTTT. As protein: CASSLEGGDGNTIYF.

The CDR3 region is CASSLTSPGGHGYTF. As DNA, the CDR3 is TGTGCCAGTAGCCTCACTTCGCCAGGGGGCCATGGCTACACCTTC. The rearrangement joins TRBV19 to TRBJ1-2, with 8 bases aligning to TRBD1. CDR1 is LNHDA, CDR2 SQIVND, per germline (reference sequence). The junction had 12 bases not matched to a gene; V was cut back by 6 bases and J by 6 bases. The CDR3 consists of 15 residues.

The chain uses TRBV9 and TRBJ2-5; D gene ambiguous. The CDR3 has 16 amino acids. CDR1 is SGDLS and CDR2 is YYNGEE in the germline V gene. Trimming removed 4 bases from V and 1 base from J, with 17 bases in between. The CDR3 loop is CASSRGNSLPQETQYF. In nucleotides, the CDR3 is TGTGCCAGCAGCAGAGGTAATAGCCTGCCCCAAGAGACCCAGTACTTC.

V gene TRBV7-9 combines with J gene TRBJ1-6; D ambiguous. Trimming shortened V by 5 bases and J by 10 bases, and 12 bases separated the two germline ends. Germline V gene data show CDR1 as SEHNR and CDR2 as FQNEAQ (reference sequence). This CDR3 has 13 amino acids. CDR3 sequence (DNA): TGTGCCAGCAGCATTAACACAGCCTCACCCCTCCACTTT. It specifies CASSINTASPLHF.